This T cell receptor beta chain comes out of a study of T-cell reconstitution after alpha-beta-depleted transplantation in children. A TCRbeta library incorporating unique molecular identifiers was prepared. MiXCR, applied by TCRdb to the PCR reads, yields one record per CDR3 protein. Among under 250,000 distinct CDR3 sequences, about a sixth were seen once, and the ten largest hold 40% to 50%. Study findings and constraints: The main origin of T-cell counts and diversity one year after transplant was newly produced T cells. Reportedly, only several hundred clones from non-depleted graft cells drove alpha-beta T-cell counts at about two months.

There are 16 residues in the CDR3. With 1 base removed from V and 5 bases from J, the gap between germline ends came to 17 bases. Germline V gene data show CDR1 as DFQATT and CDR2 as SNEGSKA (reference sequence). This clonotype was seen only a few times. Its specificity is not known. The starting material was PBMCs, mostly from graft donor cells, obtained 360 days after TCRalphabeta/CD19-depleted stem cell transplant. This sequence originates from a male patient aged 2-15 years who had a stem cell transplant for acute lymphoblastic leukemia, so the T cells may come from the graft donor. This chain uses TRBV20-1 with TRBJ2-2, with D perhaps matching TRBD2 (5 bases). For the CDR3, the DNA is TGCAGTGCTAGAGCAACTAGTACCCGCCAAACCGGGGAGCTGTTTTTT. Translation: CSARATSTRQTGELFF.